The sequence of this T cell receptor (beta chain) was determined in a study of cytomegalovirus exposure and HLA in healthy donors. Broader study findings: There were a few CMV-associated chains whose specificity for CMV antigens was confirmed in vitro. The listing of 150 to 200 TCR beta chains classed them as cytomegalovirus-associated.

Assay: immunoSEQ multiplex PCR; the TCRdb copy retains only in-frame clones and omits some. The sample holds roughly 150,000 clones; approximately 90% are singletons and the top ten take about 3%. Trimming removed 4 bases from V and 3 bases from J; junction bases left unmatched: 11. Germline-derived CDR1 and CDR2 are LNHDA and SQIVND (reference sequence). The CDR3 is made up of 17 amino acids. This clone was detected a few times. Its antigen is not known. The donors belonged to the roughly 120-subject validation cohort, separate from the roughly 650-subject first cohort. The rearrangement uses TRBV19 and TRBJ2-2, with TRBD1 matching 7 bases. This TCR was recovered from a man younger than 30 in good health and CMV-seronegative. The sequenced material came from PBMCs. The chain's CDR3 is CASSREQGRPDTGELFF. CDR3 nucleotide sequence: TGTGCCAGTAGTAGAGAACAGGGGCGTCCGGACACCGGGGAGCTGTTTTTT.